Listed below are T cell receptor beta chains from one sample, sequenced in a study of blood T cell repertoires in COVID-19. Some clones are missing from TCRdb's copy, which holds only in-frame ones; the method was immunoSEQ multiplex PCR. The data hold 30,000 to 40,000 clones, with about 80% observed a single time. The sequencing sample was made of peripheral blood. All receptors come from a man in his fifties with acute or convalescent COVID-19. Each CDR3 is given with its conserved first and last residue. The D gene is left open where the match is weak. Rows may omit the clone size; those that give it use once, few, many or a size class.

J: TRBJ2-3
V: TRBV6-1
D: NA
size: once
CDR3: CASSEGGDDTQYF
DNA: TGTGCCAGCAGTGAAGGCGGTGATGATACGCAGTATTTT

J: TRBJ1-5
V: TRBV19
D: TRBD1
size: NA
CDR3: CASRQGGGNQPQHF
DNA: TGTGCCAGTAGACAGGGGGGTGGCAATCAGCCCCAGCATTTT

J: TRBJ1-5
V: TRBV6-2/TRBV6-3
D: TRBD1
size: once
CDR3: CASSRDRDQPQHF
DNA: TGTGCCAGCAGTCGGGACAGAGATCAGCCCCAGCATTTT

J: TRBJ1-1
V: TRBV14
D: TRBD1
size: NA
CDR3: CASSPYRQGRTEAFF
DNA: TGTGCCAGCAGCCCATACAGACAGGGTAGGACTGAAGCTTTCTTT

J: TRBJ1-6
V: TRBV5-1
D: TRBD1
size: NA
CDR3: CASSSGQVGYNSPLHF
DNA: TGCGCCAGCAGCTCCGGACAGGTTGGCTATAATTCACCCCTCCACTTT

J: TRBJ2-5
V: TRBV7-9
D: NA
size: NA
CDR3: CASRNIIGVKQETQYF
DNA: TGTGCCAGCAGGAATATTATAGGGGTCAAACAAGAGACCCAGTACTTC

J: TRBJ2-5
V: TRBV20-1
D: NA
size: NA
CDR3: CSGLQQETQYF
DNA: TGCAGTGGTCTCCAGCAAGAGACCCAGTACTTC

J: TRBJ2-7
V: TRBV11-2
D: NA
size: once
CDR3: CASSLEQVSYEQYF
DNA: TGTGCCAGCAGCTTAGAACAGGTTTCCTACGAGCAGTACTTC

J: TRBJ1-4
V: TRBV20-1
D: TRBD1
size: once
CDR3: CSTGTDEKLFF
DNA: TGCAGCACCGGGACAGATGAAAAACTGTTTTTT

J: TRBJ1-3
V: TRBV5-1
D: TRBD1
size: NA
CDR3: CASSSNRDSGNTIYF
DNA: TGCGCCAGCAGCTCCAACCGGGACAGTGGAAACACCATATATTTT

J: TRBJ2-2
V: TRBV5-4
D: NA
size: NA
CDR3: CASSSMNKTGELFF
DNA: TGTGCCAGCAGCTCGATGAACAAAACCGGGGAGCTGTTTTTT

J: TRBJ2-5
V: TRBV5-1
D: TRBD2
size: NA
CDR3: CASSLGGAGQETQYF
DNA: TGCGCCAGCAGCTTGGGAGGAGCGGGACAAGAGACCCAGTACTTC

J: TRBJ1-2
V: TRBV11-2
D: NA
size: once
CDR3: CASSLGAGRGDGYTF
DNA: TGTGCCAGCAGCTTAGGCGCGGGAAGGGGTGATGGCTACACCTTC

J: TRBJ2-1
V: TRBV28
D: TRBD1
size: NA
CDR3: CASSHAGTGGHNEQFF
DNA: TGTGCCAGCAGCCACGCCGGGACAGGGGGCCACAATGAGCAGTTCTTC

J: TRBJ1-1
V: TRBV5-1
D: TRBD1
size: few
CDR3: CASKPRGQVTEAFF
DNA: TGCGCCAGCAAACCCAGGGGGCAAGTCACTGAAGCTTTCTTT

J: TRBJ1-2
V: TRBV7-8
D: TRBD1
size: NA
CDR3: CASSIARTGDGYTF
DNA: TGTGCCAGCAGCATAGCCAGGACAGGGGACGGCTACACCTTC

J: TRBJ2-3
V: TRBV3-1/TRBV3-2
D: TRBD2
size: NA
CDR3: CASSQPPEWSGGGLDTQYF
DNA: TGTGCCAGCAGCCAGCCCCCTGAGTGGAGCGGGGGGGGGTTGGATACGCAGTATTTT